This T cell receptor (beta chain) was sequenced in a study of shared clonotypes between healthy human individuals. Study-level points and caveats: Specimens sampled were limited to blood, with tissue repertoires likely differing. Unshared clonotypes carried lower generation probabilities than those common to all four donors. The study found about 5% of naive CD4 clonotypes shared across several donors.

CD4+ cells yielded CD45RA+ naive and CD45RA-negative memory subsets. A remark on this clone: Its antigen is unknown.

Some clones are missing from TCRdb's copy, which holds only in-frame ones; the method was immunoSEQ multiplex PCR. Of some 1,600,000 clones in the sample, nearly 99% are singletons; the top ten hold about 0.42%. This CDR3 comprises 17 residues. In germline, CDR1 is PRHDT, CDR2 FYEKMQ (reference sequence). J was trimmed by 0 bases and V by 4 bases; bases with no gene match: 11. This sequence was found in a man aged 25 to 45 in good health. V and J are TRBV13 and TRBJ2-7, with 8 positions matching TRBD2. Sequencing used naive CD4+ T cells sorted from blood. Sample subset: CD45RA+ positively selected. CDR3 sequence: CASSSVDTSGFSYEQYF. The CDR3 DNA reads TGTGCCAGCAGCTCGGTCGATACTAGCGGCTTCTCCTACGAGCAGTACTTC.